One sample yielded the 10 T cell receptor beta chains listed below, sequenced in a study of shared clonotypes between healthy human individuals (dated by TCRdb to 2018 to 2021). Libraries came from the immunoSEQ multiplex PCR assay. TCRdb limited this immuneACCESS table to in-frame rearrangements with V and J called. A share of clones is missing; checked studies link under half to unresolved V genes, and the rest is unexplained. The sample table contains roughly 2.4 million clones; only one count was recorded for around 95% of them. 0.13% of the sample goes to the ten largest clones. Material: naive CD4+ T cells sorted from blood. The cell subset or site label, read with the paper, signifies: CD45RA+ positively selected. The receptors originated from a man aged 18-30 years in good health.

The chain employs TRBV5-6 and TRBJ2-1; 12 nucleotides agree with TRBD2. Germline V gene sequence: CDR1 SGHDT, CDR2 YYEEEE. CDR3 length: 18 residues. Unmatched junction bases numbered 17, after V lost 5 bases and J lost 8 bases. In nucleotides, the CDR3 is TGTGCCAGCAGGCGCCCCTGGGTGACTAGCGGGAGTGCGGATGAGCAGTTCTTC. It encodes CASRRPWVTSGSADEQFF. The entire variable domain, with the rest obtained from reference TRBV5-6 and TRBJ2-1, is as follows: DAGVTQSPTHLIKTRGQQVTLRCSPKSGHDTVSWYQQALGQGPQFIFQYYEEEERQRGNFPDRFSGHQFPNYSSELNVNALLLGDSALYLCASRRPWVTSGSADEQFFGPGTRLTVL.

This chain links TRBV28 with TRBJ1-2; D is unclear. V was trimmed by 5 bases and J by 0 bases, leaving 10 bases between them. The CDR3 length is 14 residues. Germline V CDR1 and CDR2: MDHEN, SYDVKM. The CDR3 sequence: CASSGISPNYGYTF. CDR3 bases: TGTGCCAGCAGTGGGATCAGCCCTAACTATGGCTACACCTTC.

The J gene is TRBJ1-1, the V gene TRBV7-9; the D is unclear. V shed 1 base and J shed 6 bases, with 6 bases lying between them. CDR1 and CDR2 (germline): SEHNR, FQNEAQ (reference sequence). The CDR3 is 12 residues long. This chain's CDR3 is CASSLGFPEAFF. In DNA form, the CDR3 reads TGTGCCAGCAGCTTAGGTTTCCCTGAAGCTTTCTTT.

The gene calls are TRBV5-1 and TRBJ2-5; D is undetermined. The germline gives CDR1 SGHRS, CDR2 YFSETQ. The CDR3 is 15 amino acids. The V end lost 2 bases, the J end lost 5 bases, and 16 bases lay between the germline ends. The CDR3 region has the DNA TGCGCCAGCAGCTTCGGAAGTGGGAATCGGGAGACCCAGTACTTC. Protein: CASSFGSGNRETQYF.

In its sample, this clone was seen once. The chain combines TRBV5-1 with TRBJ2-2; 11 bases agree with TRBD2. Germline trimming cut 2 bases from V and 2 bases from J; bases unmatched to any gene: 2. CDR3 length: 16 amino acids. CDR1 and CDR2 from the germline V gene are SGHRS and YFSETQ. The CDR3: CASSFGTSGNTGELFF. In DNA, the CDR3 is TGCGCCAGCAGCTTTGGGACTAGCGGCAACACCGGGGAGCTGTTTTTT.

The V and J genes are TRBV29-1 and TRBJ2-1, with 7 bases aligning to TRBD2. Per the germline V gene, CDR1 is SQVTM and CDR2 is ANQGSEA. V lost 3 bases, J lost 8 bases, and 13 bases stayed unmatched. The length of the CDR3 is 15 residues. CDR3 region: CSVDLRLAAGDEQFF. CDR3 DNA sequence: TGCAGCGTTGATCTTCGTCTAGCGGCCGGGGATGAGCAGTTCTTC.

This rearrangement joins TRBV5-1 to TRBJ2-1; 9 bases match TRBD2. This CDR3 spans 17 amino acids. The ends lost 1 base at V and 8 bases at J; junction bases unmatched: 13. CDR1 and CDR2 (germline): SGHRS, YFSETQ. The CDR3 region is CASSLRVAGELSDEQFF. The CDR3 DNA reads as TGCGCCAGCAGCTTGAGGGTAGCGGGAGAGTTGAGCGATGAGCAGTTCTTC.

The CDR3 DNA follows: TGTGCTAGTGGTTTGGTCGAAAAGGGACAGGGGCCCTTCCCGCGGAATTCACCCCTCCACTTT. This gives the protein CASGLVEKGQGPFPRNSPLHF. This chain links TRBV12-5 with TRBJ1-6; 10 bases align to TRBD1. V was clipped by 0 bases and J by 7 bases; unmatched bases: 18. Germline CDR1 and CDR2: LGHNT and FRNRAP. The CDR3 loop spans 21 amino acids. Looking up the rest from reference TRBV12-5 and TRBJ1-6 gives the full variable domain: DARVTQTPRHKVTEMGQEVTMRCQPILGHNTVFWYRQTMMQGLELLAYFRNRAPLDDSGMPKDRFSAEMPDATLATLKIQPSEPRDSAVYFCASGLVEKGQGPFPRNSPLHFGNGTRLTVT.

The DNA for the CDR3 is TGTGCCAGCAGCAGCTCAGGCAGGGGGGACTACGAGCAGTACTTC. This codes for CASSSSGRGDYEQYF. V is TRBV6-5 and J is TRBJ2-7, with a tentative D call TRBD1 (7 bases). The CDR3 is 15 residues long. V was trimmed by 6 bases and J by 3 bases, leaving 18 bases between them. Per the germline V gene, CDR1 is MNHEY and CDR2 is SVGAGI.

Remarks on this clone: Other DNA sequences in the sample encode the same CDR3. The CDR3 DNA is TGCGCCAGCAGCTTGGGAACCACCGGGGAGCTGTTTTTT. Translating it yields CASSLGTTGELFF. The rearrangement uses TRBV5-1 and TRBJ2-2; D gene unclear. Deletions cut 0 bases from V and 4 bases from J, with 4 bases between. The CDR3 contains 13 residues. Germline V gene data show CDR1 as SGHRS and CDR2 as YFSETQ.